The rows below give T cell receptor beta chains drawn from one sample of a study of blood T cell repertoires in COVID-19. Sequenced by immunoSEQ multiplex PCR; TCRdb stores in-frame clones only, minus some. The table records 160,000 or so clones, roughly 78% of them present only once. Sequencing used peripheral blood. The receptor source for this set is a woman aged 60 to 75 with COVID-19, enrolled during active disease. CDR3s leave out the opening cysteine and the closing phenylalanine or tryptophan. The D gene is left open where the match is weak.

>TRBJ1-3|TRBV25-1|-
ASSATFSGNTIY
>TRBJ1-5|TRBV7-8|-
ASSLVGGMKPQH
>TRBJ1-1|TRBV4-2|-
ASSQEAGGDTEAF
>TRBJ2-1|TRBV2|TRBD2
ASYPGLAVNEQF
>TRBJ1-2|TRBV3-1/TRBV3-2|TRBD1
ASSPLRTGPGYT
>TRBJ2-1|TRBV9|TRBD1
ASSVRDSSYNEQF
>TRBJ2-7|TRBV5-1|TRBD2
ASSSGTSGSYEQY
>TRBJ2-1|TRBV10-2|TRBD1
ATKTGGYLNEQF
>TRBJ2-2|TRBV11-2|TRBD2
ASSSGTRITGELF
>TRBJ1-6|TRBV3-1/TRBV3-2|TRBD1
ASSQGQRGNSPLH
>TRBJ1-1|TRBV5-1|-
ASSLGRGMNTEAF
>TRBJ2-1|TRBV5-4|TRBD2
ASSLEGREGRGSYNEQF
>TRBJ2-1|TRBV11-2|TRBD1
ASSWDRLNEQF
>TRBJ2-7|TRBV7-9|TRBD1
ASRLQGASGEQY
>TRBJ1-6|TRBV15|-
ATSRDRRLSYNSPLH
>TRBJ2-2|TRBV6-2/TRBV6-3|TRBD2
ASSYSILAANTGELF
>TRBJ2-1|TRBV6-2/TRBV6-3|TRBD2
ASSYETSGRPISYNEQF
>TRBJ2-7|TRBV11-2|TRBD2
ASSLGLAGVEQY
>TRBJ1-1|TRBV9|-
ASSEQGPMNTEAF
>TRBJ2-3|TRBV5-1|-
ASSLGQALDTQY
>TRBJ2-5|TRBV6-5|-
ASSYEGPRQETQY
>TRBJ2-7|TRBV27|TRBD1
ASSLQGANSYEQY
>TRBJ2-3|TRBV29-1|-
SVDRVRGTSTDTQY
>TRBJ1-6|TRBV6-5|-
ASSSGSKNSPLH
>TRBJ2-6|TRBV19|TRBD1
ASSPDRATGANVLT
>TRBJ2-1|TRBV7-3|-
ASSPNYYSYNEQF
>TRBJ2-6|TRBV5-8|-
ASSLYLGADSGANVLT
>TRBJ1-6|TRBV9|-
ASSGAPGSPLH
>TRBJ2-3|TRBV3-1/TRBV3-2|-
ASSLFGGATDTQY
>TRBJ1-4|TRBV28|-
ASSLPLAAATNEKLF
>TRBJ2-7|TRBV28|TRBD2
ASSLAGVVSYEQY
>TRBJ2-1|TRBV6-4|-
ASSEDTYNEQF
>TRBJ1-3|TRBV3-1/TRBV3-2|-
ASSPTGIAGNTIY
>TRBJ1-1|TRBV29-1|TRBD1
SVRTGWTEAF
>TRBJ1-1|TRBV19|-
ASSILGNTEAF
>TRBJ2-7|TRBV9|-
ASSVGVENEQY
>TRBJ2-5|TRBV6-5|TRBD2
ASSYSPDGREETQY
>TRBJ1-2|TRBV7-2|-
ASSLLGSNYGYT
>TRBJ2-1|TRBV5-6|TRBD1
ASSVVTGTGYNEQF
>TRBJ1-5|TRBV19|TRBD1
ASSTTGWDQPQH
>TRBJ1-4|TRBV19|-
ASSMVGAANEKLF
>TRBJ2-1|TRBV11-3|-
ASSLDTYNEQF
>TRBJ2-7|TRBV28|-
ASSWDTRYEQY
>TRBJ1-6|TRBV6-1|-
ASSERGYGNSPLH
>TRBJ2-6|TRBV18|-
ASSPTLTSGANVLT
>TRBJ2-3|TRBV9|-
ASSVGRGGADTQY
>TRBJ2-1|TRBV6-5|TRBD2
ASSSPTSGYNEQF
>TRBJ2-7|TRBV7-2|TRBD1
ASSLSTGGYEQY
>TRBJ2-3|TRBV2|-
ASWPYVPDTQY
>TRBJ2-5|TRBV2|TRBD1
ASSLGTGWETQY
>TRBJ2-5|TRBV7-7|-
ASSLVDLGRGWETQY
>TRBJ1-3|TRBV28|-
ASSLAIGSGNTIY
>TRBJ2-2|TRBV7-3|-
ASSLVSGRIPGELF
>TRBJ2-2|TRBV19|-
ASSIDGTGELF
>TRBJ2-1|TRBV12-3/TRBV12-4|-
ASRQGGPNEQF